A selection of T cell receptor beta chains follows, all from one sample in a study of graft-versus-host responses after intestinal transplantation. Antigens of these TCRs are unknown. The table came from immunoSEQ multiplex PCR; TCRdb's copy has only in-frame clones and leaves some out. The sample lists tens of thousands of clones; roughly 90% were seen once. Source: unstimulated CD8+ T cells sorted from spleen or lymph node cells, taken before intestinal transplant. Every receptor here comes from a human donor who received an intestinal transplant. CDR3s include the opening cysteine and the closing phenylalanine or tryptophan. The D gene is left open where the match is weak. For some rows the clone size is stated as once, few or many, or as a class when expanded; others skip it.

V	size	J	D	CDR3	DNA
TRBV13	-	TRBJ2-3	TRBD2	CASRGTSGAFTDTQYF	TGTGCCAGCAGGGGGACTAGCGGGGCTTTCACAGATACGCAGTATTTT
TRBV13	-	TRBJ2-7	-	CASSSRQGLYEQYF	TGTGCCAGCAGCTCCAGACAGGGACTCTACGAGCAGTACTTC
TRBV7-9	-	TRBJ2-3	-	CASSSGPGEKYF	TGTGCCAGCAGCTCAGGGCCAGGGGAAAAGTATTTT
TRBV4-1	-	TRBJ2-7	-	CASSQSLQGTYEQYF	TGCGCCAGCAGCCAATCCCTGCAGGGGACATACGAGCAGTACTTC
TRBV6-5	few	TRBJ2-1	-	CASSFTSSSYNEQFF	TGTGCCAGCAGTTTTACTAGCTCCTCCTACAATGAGCAGTTCTTC
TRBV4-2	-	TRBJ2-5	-	CASSQDWAPQETQYF	TGTGCCAGCAGCCAAGATTGGGCACCGCAAGAGACCCAGTACTTC
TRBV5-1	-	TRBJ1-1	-	CASSPRTSGLGEAFF	TGCGCCAGCAGCCCAAGAACCTCAGGGTTGGGGGAAGCTTTCTTT
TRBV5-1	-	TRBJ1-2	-	CASSLVGLVGYGYTF	TGCGCCAGCAGCTTGGTTGGGCTGGTGGGCTATGGCTACACCTTC
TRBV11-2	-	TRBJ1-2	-	CASSQGGTGYGYTF	TGTGCCAGCAGCCAAGGGGGAACAGGCTATGGCTACACCTTC
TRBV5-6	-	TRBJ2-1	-	CASSFTGGVLNEQFF	TGTGCCAGCAGCTTTACAGGGGGGGTTTTAAATGAGCAGTTCTTC
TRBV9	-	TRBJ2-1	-	CASSLRGTSYNEQFF	TGTGCCAGCAGCTTGCGGGGGACATCCTACAATGAGCAGTTCTTC
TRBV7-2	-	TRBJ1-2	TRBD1	CASSSHRGYNYGYTF	TGTGCCAGCAGCTCTCACAGGGGTTATAACTATGGCTACACCTTC
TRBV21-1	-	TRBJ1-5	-	CASSTDRGDQPQHF	TGTGCCAGCAGCACGGACAGGGGCGATCAGCCCCAGCATTTT
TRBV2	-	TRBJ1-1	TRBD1	CASSGSRQGLITEAFF	TGTGCCAGCAGTGGGTCCAGACAGGGATTGATAACTGAAGCTTTCTTT
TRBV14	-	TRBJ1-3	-	CASSGATQSSGNTIYF	TGTGCCAGCAGCGGGGCGACTCAAAGCTCTGGAAACACCATATATTTT
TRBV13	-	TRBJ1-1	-	CASSPGGMNTEAFF	TGTGCCAGCAGCCCAGGAGGGATGAACACTGAAGCTTTCTTT
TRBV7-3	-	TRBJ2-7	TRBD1	CASSPTGGPSYEQYF	TGTGCCAGCAGCCCAACAGGGGGTCCCTCCTACGAGCAGTACTTC
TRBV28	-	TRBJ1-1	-	CASIEGDTEAFF	TGTGCCAGCATCGAGGGGGACACTGAAGCTTTCTTT
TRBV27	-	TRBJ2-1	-	CASNLPQDNEQFF	TGTGCCAGCAATCTTCCCCAGGACAATGAGCAGTTCTTC
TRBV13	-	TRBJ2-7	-	CASTRGGIPYEQYF	TGTGCCAGCACCCGAGGGGGAATCCCCTACGAGCAGTACTTC
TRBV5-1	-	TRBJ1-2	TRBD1	CASRDSSNYGYTF	TGCGCCAGCCGGGACAGTTCTAACTATGGCTACACCTTC
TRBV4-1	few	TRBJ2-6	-	CASSQEGLSGANVLTF	TGCGCCAGCAGCCAAGAGGGGCTTTCTGGGGCCAACGTCCTGACTTTC
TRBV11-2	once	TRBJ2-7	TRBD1	CASSLSGTGGHEQYF	TGTGCCAGCAGCTTATCGGGGACAGGGGGGCACGAGCAGTACTTC
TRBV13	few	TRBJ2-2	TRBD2	CASRPTSGGANTGELFF	TGTGCCAGCAGACCGACTAGCGGGGGGGCGAACACCGGGGAGCTGTTTTTT
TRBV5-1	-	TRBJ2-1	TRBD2	CASSSSGGPYNEQFF	TGCGCCAGCAGCTCAAGCGGGGGACCTTACAATGAGCAGTTCTTC
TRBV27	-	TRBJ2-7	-	CASSLGRNYEQYF	TGTGCCAGCAGTTTGGGGAGGAATTACGAGCAGTACTTC
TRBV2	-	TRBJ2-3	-	CASRAGLHSTDTQYF	TGTGCCAGCAGAGCCGGACTCCATAGCACAGATACGCAGTATTTT
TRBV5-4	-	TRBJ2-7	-	CASSPHPGSEQYF	TGTGCCAGCAGCCCGCATCCCGGGAGCGAGCAGTACTTC
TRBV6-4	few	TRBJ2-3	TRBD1	CASSDSTGTDTQYF	TGTGCCAGCAGTGACTCGACAGGGACAGATACGCAGTATTTT
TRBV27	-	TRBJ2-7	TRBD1	CASSLSGQGTYEQYF	TGTGCCAGCAGTTTATCGGGACAGGGCACCTACGAGCAGTACTTC
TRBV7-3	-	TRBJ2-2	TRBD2	CASSLGGNGELFF	TGTGCCAGCAGCTTGGGGGGGAACGGGGAGCTGTTTTTT
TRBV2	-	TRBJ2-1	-	CASNQGGTRHNEQFF	TGTGCCAGCAACCAGGGGGGGACTAGACACAATGAGCAGTTCTTC
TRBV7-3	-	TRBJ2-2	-	CASSPSGGTANTGELFF	TGTGCCAGCAGCCCCTCCGGCGGGACAGCGAACACCGGGGAGCTGTTTTTT
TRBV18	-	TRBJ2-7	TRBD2	CASSLAGELYEQYF	TGTGCCAGCTCATTAGCGGGAGAACTCTACGAGCAGTACTTC
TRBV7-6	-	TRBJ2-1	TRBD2	CASSLAASGELYNEQFF	TGTGCCAGCAGCTTAGCAGCCAGCGGGGAGCTCTACAATGAGCAGTTCTTC
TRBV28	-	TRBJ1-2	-	CASSLWEDSSDGYTF	TGTGCCAGCAGTTTATGGGAAGACAGCTCCGATGGCTACACCTTC
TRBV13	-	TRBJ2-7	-	CASSLFRARYEQYF	TGTGCCAGCAGCTTATTCAGGGCGAGATACGAGCAGTACTTC
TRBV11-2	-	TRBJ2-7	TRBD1	CASSRVPGQGPYEQYF	TGTGCCAGCAGCCGAGTCCCGGGACAGGGACCCTACGAGCAGTACTTC
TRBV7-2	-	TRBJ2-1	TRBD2	CASSFFLRGGANEQFF	TGTGCCAGCAGCTTCTTTCTCCGCGGGGGGGCCAATGAGCAGTTCTTC
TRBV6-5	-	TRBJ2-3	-	CASSPDYSSTDTQYF	TGTGCCAGCAGCCCGGACTACTCTAGCACAGATACGCAGTATTTT
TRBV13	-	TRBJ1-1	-	CASTGMNTEAFF	TGTGCCAGTACAGGGATGAACACTGAAGCTTTCTTT
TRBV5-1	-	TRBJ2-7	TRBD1	CASSARTGFLGNSYEQYF	TGCGCCAGCAGCGCCCGGACAGGGTTTTTAGGGAACTCCTACGAGCAGTACTTC
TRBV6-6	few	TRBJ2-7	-	CASSVARVYEQYF	TGTGCCAGCTCTGTGGCCAGGGTCTACGAGCAGTACTTC
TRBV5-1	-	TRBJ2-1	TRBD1	CASSAGQGMYNEQFF	TGCGCCAGCAGCGCCGGACAGGGTATGTACAATGAGCAGTTCTTC
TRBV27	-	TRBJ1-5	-	CASSFLNQPQHF	TGTGCCAGCAGTTTTCTTAATCAGCCCCAGCATTTT
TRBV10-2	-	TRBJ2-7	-	CASSEGRSSYEQYF	TGCGCCAGCAGTGAGGGTAGGAGCTCCTACGAGCAGTACTTC
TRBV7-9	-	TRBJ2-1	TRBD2	CASSPHPGGYNEQFF	TGTGCCAGCAGCCCCCACCCCGGGGGGTACAATGAGCAGTTCTTC
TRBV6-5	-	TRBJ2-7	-	CASSSLGGSYEQYF	TGTGCCAGCAGTTCTCTCGGGGGCTCCTACGAGCAGTACTTC